The T cell receptor (beta chain) under discussion was sequenced for a study of blood T cell repertoires in COVID-19. Study-wide context: The United States, Italy and Spain provided the acute and convalescent COVID-19 samples. T cells, B-cell-depleted T cells, or PBMCs provided the cDNA or gDNA that served as material.

The germline CDR1 and CDR2 sequences are LGHNA and YNFKEQ. The CDR3 has 17 amino acids. J lost 4 bases, V lost 0 bases, and 6 bases had no gene match. As originally analysed: Reference gene primer amplification gave nucleated cell count estimates. The repertoire was sequenced with immunoSEQ multiplex PCR; TCRdb's copy has only in-frame clones and lacks some. V, J and clone size reflect that table, while D and trimming were determined from the DNA. This sample has some 80,000 clones, with around four fifths found just once. This sequence originates from a human donor in a cohort sampled during active COVID-19. The chain couples TRBV4-2 to TRBJ2-5; the match to TRBD2 covers 12 bases. Sequencing was performed on peripheral blood. In DNA form, the CDR3 reads TGTGCCAGCAGCCAAGAAGCTAGCGGGGGGGCCGTAGAGACCCAGTACTTC. Translation gives CASSQEASGGAVETQYF.